Listed below are T cell receptor beta chains from one sample, sequenced in a study of Ad26.COV2.S vaccination and SARS-CoV-2 variants. TCRdb's table, derived via immunoSEQ multiplex PCR, lists solely in-frame clones and lacks some. The sample contains about 680,000 clones, around 89% of which appear only once. This specimen consisted of peripheral blood, obtained in a trial of Ad26.COV2.S vaccine versus placebo. The source is a person aged 18 to 65 who received the Ad26.COV2.S COVID-19 vaccine or a placebo. CDR3s include the opening cysteine and the closing phenylalanine or tryptophan. The D gene is left open where the match is weak.

D gene,V gene,J gene,CDR3 protein
.,TRBV30,TRBJ1-2,CAWSPYRDYGYTF
.,TRBV14,TRBJ2-1,CASSQVLGSGEQFF
.,TRBV5-1,TRBJ2-5,CASTRNSGGGETQYF
TRBD2,TRBV4-2,TRBJ2-1,CASSPLAGGGNEQFF
.,TRBV7-9,TRBJ2-6,CASSSWGGANVLTF
TRBD2,TRBV7-6,TRBJ2-3,CASSLLAGGRSTDTQYF
.,TRBV12-3/TRBV12-4,TRBJ2-5,CASRVTGLETQYF
.,TRBV29-1,TRBJ1-2,CSVEPQGARFDGYTF
TRBD2,TRBV30,TRBJ2-1,CAWSLALAGLSSYNEQFF
.,TRBV11-1,TRBJ2-3,CASRLRGTDTQYF